This T cell receptor beta chain was profiled in a study of a mutant IDH1 vaccine in newly diagnosed glioma. Study in general: There were eight vaccinations for patients, given in weeks 1, 3, 5, 7, 11, 15, 19 and 23. There were approximately 62% males and around 40% females among treated patients, whose mean age was approximately 40 years.

Overall study results and limits: Detectable vaccine-induced immune responses arose in roughly 93% of patients.

In the case of this clone: Its antigen is as yet unknown.

Method: immunoSEQ multiplex PCR; TCRdb's copy keeps in-frame clones and lacks some. Of roughly 74,000 clones listed, approximately 85% are singletons. Trimming at V came to 5 bases and at J to 7 bases, leaving 8 bases not matched to a gene. There are 13 residues in the CDR3. Germline CDR1 and CDR2: LNHDA and SQIVND (reference sequence). Time point here: week 23, last vaccination. Vaccine doses each comprised 300 ug of mutant IDH1 20-mer peptide, with topical imiquimod. The receptor was isolated from a woman aged 45-60 years with glioma. V is TRBV19 and J is TRBJ2-7; 7 positions match TRBD2. The starting material was PBMCs, obtained from a glioma patient whose treatment included an IDH1 peptide vaccine. CDR3 sequence reads: CASSRGGRREQYF. The CDR3 DNA sequence: TGTGCCAGTAGTCGGGGAGGGAGGAGGGAGCAGTACTTC.